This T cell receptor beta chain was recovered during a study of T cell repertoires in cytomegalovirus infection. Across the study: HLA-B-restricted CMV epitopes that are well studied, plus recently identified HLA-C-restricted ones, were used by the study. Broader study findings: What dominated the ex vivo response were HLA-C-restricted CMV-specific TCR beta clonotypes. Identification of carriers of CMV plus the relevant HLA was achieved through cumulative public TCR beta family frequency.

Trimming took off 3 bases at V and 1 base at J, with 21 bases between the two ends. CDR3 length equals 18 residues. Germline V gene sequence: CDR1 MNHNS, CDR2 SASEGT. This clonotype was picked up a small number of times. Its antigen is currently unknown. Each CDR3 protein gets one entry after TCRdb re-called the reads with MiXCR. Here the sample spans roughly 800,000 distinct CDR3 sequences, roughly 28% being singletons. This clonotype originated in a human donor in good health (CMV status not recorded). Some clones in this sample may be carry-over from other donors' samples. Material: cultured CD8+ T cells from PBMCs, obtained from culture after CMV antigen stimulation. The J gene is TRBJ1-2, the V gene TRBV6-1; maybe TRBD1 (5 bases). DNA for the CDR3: TGTGCCAGCAGTGAGCTGGCGGGGGTCGGAACAGTTAACTATGGCTACACCTTC. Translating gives CASSELAGVGTVNYGYTF.